The 22 T cell receptor beta chains in this list originate from one sample, sequenced in a study of cytomegalovirus exposure and HLA in healthy donors. The PCR used 60 Vbeta and 13 Jbeta primers. Only in-frame clones appear in the TCRdb table, and some are missing; sequencing was by immunoSEQ multiplex PCR. The sample consists of 200,000 or so clones, more than 75% of them appearing once. The sequencing input was PBMCs. All receptors derive from a male donor in good health and CMV-seronegative.

Points on this clone: Other DNA sequences in this specimen translate into the identical CDR3. CDR3 sequence: CASRQLLAGVIGELFF. In nucleotides, the CDR3 is TGTGCCAGCAGACAACTTCTAGCGGGAGTGATCGGGGAGCTGTTTTTT. V is TRBV27 and J is TRBJ2-2; 10 bases fit TRBD2. Germline V gene lookup returns CDR1 MNHEY and CDR2 SMNVEV (reference sequence). Trimming at V came to 6 bases and at J to 7 bases, leaving 11 bases not matched to a gene. The CDR3 spans 16 residues.

This chain links TRBV28 with TRBJ1-5, with 9 bases matching TRBD1. Germline-derived CDR1 and CDR2 are MDHEN and SYDVKM. The CDR3 has 15 amino acids. V lost 6 bases to trimming and J lost 4 bases; unmatched junction nucleotides: 7. This CDR3 reads CASSNRGLGNQPQHF. CDR3 in DNA: TGTGCCAGCAGCAACAGGGGGCTAGGGAATCAGCCCCAGCATTTT. The full variable domain, rest sourced from reference TRBV28 and TRBJ1-5, is DVKVTQSSRYLVKRTGEKVFLECVQDMDHENMFWYRQDPGLGLRLIYFSYDVKMKEKGDIPEGYSVSREKKERFSLILESASTNQTSMYLCASSNRGLGNQPQHFGDGTRLSIL.

This rearrangement joins TRBV7-3 to TRBJ2-5, with TRBD1 matching 9 bases. The CDR3 covers 13 residues. Germline CDR1 is SGHTA and CDR2 is FQGTGA. V shed 6 bases and J 5 bases; nucleotides not matched to a gene: 4. This CDR3 reads CASSYGQGETQYF. For the CDR3, the DNA is TGTGCCAGCAGTTACGGACAGGGGGAGACCCAGTACTTC.

This clone occurred a few times. The rearrangement links TRBV19 to TRBJ2-7; a weak D match, TRBD2 (6 bases). Trimming shortened V by 7 bases and J by 3 bases, and 10 bases separated the two germline ends. CDR1 LNHDA and CDR2 SQIVND come from the germline V gene (reference sequence). The CDR3 contains 12 residues. The CDR3 DNA reads as TGTGCCAGTAAAACCGGGGGCTACGAGCAGTACTTC. Amino acid sequence: CASKTGGYEQYF.

The chain joins TRBV27 to TRBJ1-4; 7 bases map to TRBD1. CDR3 length: 15 residues. CDR1 and CDR2 from the germline V gene are MNHEY and SMNVEV (reference sequence). Trimming removed 4 bases from V and 2 bases from J; junction bases left unmatched: 4. The CDR3 sequence is CASSSRGSTNEKLFF. The DNA of the CDR3 is TGTGCCAGCAGTTCCAGGGGGTCTACTAATGAAAAACTGTTTTTT.

The table lists this clone with a count of one. The chain joins TRBV5-6 to TRBJ2-4, with D unclear. Germline V gene lookup returns CDR1 SGHDT and CDR2 YYEEEE. The CDR3 is 15 residues long. V gave up 5 bases and J gave up 0 bases, with 12 bases separating them. The CDR3 is CASSYRSLAKNIQYF. CDR3 nucleotides: TGTGCCAGCAGTTACAGATCTTTAGCCAAAAACATTCAGTACTTC.

The rearrangement uses TRBV28 and TRBJ1-2; weak D call: TRBD1 (6 bases). Germline CDR1 and CDR2: MDHEN and SYDVKM. The V and J ends lost 3 bases and 6 bases respectively, with 17 bases between them. The CDR3 totals 15 residues. The CDR3 sequence: CASSLWTVPVNGYTF. CDR3 DNA sequence: TGTGCCAGCAGTTTGTGGACAGTCCCGGTAAATGGCTACACCTTC.

The chain carries TRBV9 and TRBJ2-3; 8 bases map to TRBD2. V dropped 4 bases and J dropped 3; count of bases not matched to a gene: 7. The germline V gene has CDR1 SGDLS and CDR2 YYNGEE. The CDR3 is made up of 15 amino acids. The CDR3 DNA sequence: TGTGCCAGCAGCCCTTGGAGCGGGAGAACAGATACGCAGTATTTT. Translation: CASSPWSGRTDTQYF.

The V call is TRBV7-9, the J call TRBJ2-2; perhaps TRBD1 as D (5 bases). Germline V gene sequence: CDR1 SEHNR, CDR2 FQNEAQ (reference sequence). This CDR3 is 14 amino acids long. Trimming left V 3 bases short and J 4 bases short, with 9 bases between. This CDR3 is CASSLGPRTGELFF. In DNA form, the CDR3 reads TGTGCCAGCAGCTTGGGGCCTCGCACCGGGGAGCTGTTTTTT.

The chain carries TRBV4-1 and TRBJ2-3; D remains unclear. The CDR3 sequence is 16 residues long. V gave up 1 base and J gave up 1 base, with 12 bases separating them. The germline gives CDR1 MGHRA, CDR2 YSYEKL. The CDR3 nucleotides read TGCGCCAGCAGCCAAGTACTCAACCCCGGCACAGATACGCAGTATTTT. This gives the protein CASSQVLNPGTDTQYF.

V is TRBV2 and J is TRBJ1-5; D gene ambiguous. The V gene lost 3 bases and the J gene lost 6 bases, with 9 bases spanning the gap. The CDR3 length is 13 residues. Germline lookup yields CDR1 SNHLY and CDR2 FYNNEI. The CDR3: CASSEGSLQPQHF. For the CDR3, the DNA is TGTGCCAGCAGTGAGGGCAGTCTTCAGCCCCAGCATTTT. Full variable domain (rest looked up from reference TRBV2 and TRBJ1-5): EPEVTQTPSHQVTQMGQEVILRCVPISNHLYFYWYRQILGQKVEFLVSFYNNEISEKSEIFDDQFSVERPDGSNFTLKIRSTKLEDSAMYFCASSEGSLQPQHFGDGTRLSIL.

The chain employs TRBV19 and TRBJ2-3; 10 nucleotides match TRBD2. CDR1 and CDR2 from the germline V gene are LNHDA and SQIVND (reference sequence). This CDR3 comprises 14 residues. J was trimmed by 4 bases and V by 4 bases; bases with no gene match: 2. DNA for the CDR3: TGTGCCAGTAGTAATAGCGGGAGGTCAGATACGCAGTATTTT. It codes for CASSNSGRSDTQYF.

The chain has TRBV2 and TRBJ1-2; tentative D call: TRBD1 (5 bases). The V end lost 3 bases, the J end lost 8 bases, and 13 bases lay between the germline ends. This CDR3 region has 13 residues. The germline V gene has CDR1 SNHLY and CDR2 FYNNEI. The CDR3 DNA follows: TGTGCCAGCAGTGAGGCGGCAGGGCAAGGCTACACCTTC. Its protein product is CASSEAAGQGYTF.

The chain links TRBV6-6 to TRBJ2-2; D perhaps matches TRBD1 (6 bases). CDR1 is MNHNY and CDR2 is SVGAGI in the germline V gene (reference sequence). The CDR3 covers 13 residues. Trimming removed 5 bases from V and 6 bases from J, with 10 bases in between. The CDR3 DNA reads TGTGCCAGCAGTACTACAGGGCCCGGGGAGCTGTTTTTT. Its translation is CASSTTGPGELFF.

The chain couples TRBV27 to TRBJ1-5; D is unresolved. The V and J ends lost 2 bases and 0 bases respectively, with 8 bases between them. Germline V gene data show CDR1 as MNHEY and CDR2 as SMNVEV (reference sequence). The CDR3 totals 15 residues. CDR3: CASSLVADSNQPQHF. The CDR3 coding sequence is TGTGCCAGCAGTTTAGTGGCGGATAGCAATCAGCCCCAGCATTTT.

In this sample, this clone turned up a few times. This rearrangement joins TRBV7-8 to TRBJ1-4, with D perhaps matching TRBD1 (6 bases). V lost 1 base and J lost 5, with 11 bases in between. Germline CDR1 SGHVS, CDR2 FQNEAQ. This CDR3 has 15 residues. The CDR3 DNA sequence: TGTGCCAGCAGCTTAGGGAACAGGGCAAATGAAAAACTGTTTTTT. Its translation is CASSLGNRANEKLFF.

This clone appeared a few times. This sequence joins TRBV5-1 and TRBJ1-5; D gene unclear. This CDR3 contains 15 residues. Per germline, CDR1 SGHRS and CDR2 YFSETQ. Trimming took off 0 bases at V and 4 bases at J, with 11 bases between the two ends. The CDR3 nucleotides are TGCGCCAGCAGCTTGGGCTCCGGGATAAATCAGCCCCAGCATTTT. It is translated as CASSLGSGINQPQHF.

This clone was seen only once. The CDR3 coding sequence is TGTGCCAGCAGCTTGTCCCTCGACAGTTCTAGCACAGATACGCAGTATTTT. Encoded protein: CASSLSLDSSSTDTQYF. The chain links TRBV7-9 to TRBJ2-3, with D possibly being TRBD1 (5 bases). The CDR3 extends over 17 amino acids. Trimming removed 3 bases from V and 0 bases from J, with 16 bases in between. The germline V gene encodes CDR1 SEHNR and CDR2 FQNEAQ (reference sequence).

This chain uses TRBV4-2 with TRBJ1-4, with D possibly being TRBD1 (6 bases). Germline CDR1 and CDR2: LGHNA and YNFKEQ. The V and J ends lost 4 bases and 2 bases respectively, with 14 bases between them. The CDR3 length is 16 residues. The chain's CDR3 is CASSRFKGDTNEKLFF. The DNA of the CDR3 is TGTGCCAGCAGCCGTTTTAAGGGGGACACTAATGAAAAACTGTTTTTT.

The chain joins TRBV9 to TRBJ2-7; 9 positions match TRBD1. CDR1 is SGDLS, CDR2 YYNGEE, per germline. J lost 5 bases, V lost 0 bases, and 6 bases had no gene match. The CDR3 consists of 15 residues. The CDR3, as DNA: TGTGCCAGCAGCGTAGAGGGGGACAGGGTAAACGAGCAGTACTTC. This encodes CASSVEGDRVNEQYF.

V usage is TRBV4-2 and J usage is TRBJ2-3; D is perhaps TRBD2 (5 bases). Germline assignment: CDR1 LGHNA and CDR2 YNFKEQ. The V end lost 1 base, the J end lost 2 bases, and 13 bases lay between the germline ends. The CDR3 is 16 amino acids. CDR3 nucleotides: TGTGCCAGCAGCCAAGTGGGAAAAGCGGACACAGATACGCAGTATTTT. Translated, it gives CASSQVGKADTDTQYF.

The V gene is TRBV11-3, the J gene TRBJ1-1; D remains ambiguous. V was cut by 1 base and J by 3 bases, with 9 bases left in between. This CDR3 has 14 residues. Germline-derived CDR1 and CDR2 are SGHNT and YENEEA. CDR3 coding DNA: TGTGCCAGCAGCTTAGGTGCGGGTGACACTGAAGCTTTCTTT. Amino acid sequence: CASSLGAGDTEAFF.